The sequence of this TCR beta chain was determined in a study of T-cell reconstitution after alpha-beta-depleted transplantation in children. Study-level results: Once a year had passed after transplant, T-cell counts and diversity came mostly from newly produced T cells. Several hundred rapidly expanded clones from non-depleted graft cells reportedly supplied alpha-beta T cells about two months post-transplant. At day 60, the high TCRbeta diversity found in some patients originated from recipient T cells and thymic progenitors that had survived.

The germline CDR1 and CDR2 sequences are SGHVS and FQNEAQ. This CDR3 comprises 20 residues. The trim removed 3 bases at V and 3 bases at J, leaving 20 bases unmatched. Preparation of the TCRbeta library used unique molecular identifiers. TCRdb re-analysed the PCR reads in MiXCR, keeping a single row per CDR3 protein. The sample holds about 980,000 distinct CDR3 sequences, roughly 29% seen once. About this clonotype itself: Its target is unknown.

The gene calls are TRBV7-8 and TRBJ2-5; 9 bases align to TRBD2. The sequenced sample was PBMCs, mostly from graft donor cells, obtained 360 days after TCRalphabeta/CD19-depleted stem cell transplant. This TCR was sampled from a boy younger than two who had a stem cell transplant for SCID, so the T cells may come from the graft donor. The CDR3 region is CASSLTRQEFSGGAKETQYF. CDR3 DNA sequence: TGTGCCAGCAGCTTGACACGACAGGAGTTTAGCGGGGGAGCGAAAGAGACCCAGTACTTC.